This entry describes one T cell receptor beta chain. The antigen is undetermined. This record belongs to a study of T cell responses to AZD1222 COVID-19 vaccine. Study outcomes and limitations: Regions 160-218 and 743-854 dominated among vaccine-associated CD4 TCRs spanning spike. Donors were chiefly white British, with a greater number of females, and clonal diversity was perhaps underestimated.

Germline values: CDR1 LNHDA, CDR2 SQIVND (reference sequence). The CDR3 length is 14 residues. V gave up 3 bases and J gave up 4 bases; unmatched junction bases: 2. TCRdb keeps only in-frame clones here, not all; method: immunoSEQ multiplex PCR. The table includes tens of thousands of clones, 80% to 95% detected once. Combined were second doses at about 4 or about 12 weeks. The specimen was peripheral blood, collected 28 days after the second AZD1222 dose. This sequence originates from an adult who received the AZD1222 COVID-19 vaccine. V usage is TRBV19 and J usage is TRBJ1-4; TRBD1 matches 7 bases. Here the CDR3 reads CASSIGTDNEKLFF. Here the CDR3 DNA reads TGTGCCAGTAGTATCGGGACAGATAATGAAAAACTGTTTTTT.